This entry lists 28 T cell receptor beta chains sequenced from one sample in a study of T cell responses to AZD1222 COVID-19 vaccine. The method was immunoSEQ multiplex PCR; TCRdb's version includes in-frame clones alone and lacks a portion of them. The repertoire consists of roughly 140,000 clones, with more than 90% occurring once and the leading ten covering 3.3%. Sequencing used peripheral blood, obtained 28 days after the second AZD1222 dose. Every receptor here comes from an adult who received the AZD1222 COVID-19 vaccine.

The chain couples TRBV5-1 to TRBJ2-5, with D unclear. Germline V gives CDR1 SGHRS, CDR2 YFSETQ. The CDR3 runs to 13 residues. V shed 0 bases and J shed 5 bases, with 8 bases lying between them. In DNA form, the CDR3 reads TGCGCCAGCAGCTTGGAAATGGGGGAGACCCAGTACTTC. Amino acid sequence: CASSLEMGETQYF.

This clone has just a few counts. V and J are TRBV27 and TRBJ1-1; D is possibly TRBD1 (6 bases). V was cut by 4 bases and J by 1 base, with 16 bases left in between. Germline loops: CDR1 MNHEY, CDR2 SMNVEV (reference sequence). The CDR3 has 16 residues. DNA of the CDR3: TGTGCCAGCAGTTCAACAGGGAGAGGGGCGAACACTGAAGCTTTCTTT. It yields the protein CASSSTGRGANTEAFF.

The chain combines TRBV18 with TRBJ2-7; D assignment may be TRBD1 or TRBD2 (9 bases each). V shed 4 bases and J shed 4 bases, with 26 bases lying between them. The CDR3 runs 18 residues. CDR1 and CDR2 (germline): KGHSH, LQKENI. CDR3 coding DNA: TGTGCCAGCTCACTCCTAGTGGGACAGGGACTAGCTGGGTACGAGCAGTACTTC. Translating gives CASSLLVGQGLAGYEQYF.

The chain joins TRBV7-2 to TRBJ2-7, with TRBD2 identical over 11 bases. J gave up 0 bases and V 1 base, and 5 bases lay outside the gene matches. The CDR3 contains 17 residues. Germline values: CDR1 SGHTA, CDR2 FQGNSA. CDR3 nucleotide sequence: TGTGCCAGCAGCTTAGGACTAGCGGGAAGGAGCTCCTACGAGCAGTACTTC. Translated, it gives CASSLGLAGRSSYEQYF.

V is TRBV5-1 and J is TRBJ2-7; 8 bases match TRBD1. V gave up 4 bases and J gave up 7 bases; unmatched junction bases: 10. Looked up from germline, CDR1 is SGHRS and CDR2 is YFSETQ. The CDR3 runs to 14 residues. The CDR3 DNA reads as TGCGCCAGCAGCCCGGACAGGGCGCTACAGGAGCAGTACTTC. Its translation is CASSPDRALQEQYF. The whole variable domain, remainder taken from reference TRBV5-1 and TRBJ2-7, is KAGVTQTPRYLIKTRGQQVTLSCSPISGHRSVSWYQQTPGQGLQFLFEYFSETQRNKGNFPGRFSGRQFSNSRSEMNVSTLELGDSALYLCASSPDRALQEQYFGPGTRLTVT.

V is TRBV27 and J is TRBJ2-7, with a tentative D call TRBD2 (7 bases). Germline CDR1 is MNHEY and CDR2 is SMNVEV (reference sequence). The CDR3 is made up of 15 amino acids. Trimming left V 3 bases short and J 2 bases short, with 14 bases between. Here the CDR3 DNA reads TGTGCCAGCAGTTTTGCCCCGGGGGGCACCTACGAGCAGTACTTC. Protein: CASSFAPGGTYEQYF.

V gene TRBV6-5 combines with J gene TRBJ1-1; no firm D call. The CDR3 is 14 amino acids. From germline, CDR1 is MNHEY and CDR2 SVGAGI. Trimming removed 2 bases at V and 2 bases at J, with 9 bases between. CDR3 region: CASSYQTINTEAFF. The CDR3 DNA follows: TGTGCCAGCAGTTACCAGACAATCAACACTGAAGCTTTCTTT.

Written as DNA, the CDR3 is TGCGCCAGCAGCCAAGATAGTTCGACTAGCGGGGACCGTGAGCAGTTCTTC. Translated: CASSQDSSTSGDREQFF. The gene calls are TRBV4-3 and TRBJ2-1; the match to TRBD2 covers 11 bases. CDR3 length: 17 residues. Germline lookup yields CDR1 LGHNA and CDR2 YSLEER. The V and J ends lost 0 bases and 9 bases, in that order; junction bases with no gene match: 10.

V is TRBV15 and J is TRBJ2-1; no clear D gene. The CDR3 length is 16 residues. CDR1 is LNHNV, CDR2 YYDKDF, per germline (reference sequence). Trimming removed 1 base at V and 3 bases at J, with 13 bases between. CDR3 coding DNA: TGTGCCACCAGCAGAGGCCGGGCTACGATCTACAATGAGCAGTTCTTC. This translates into CATSRGRATIYNEQFF. Full variable domain (rest looked up from reference TRBV15 and TRBJ2-1): DAMVIQNPRYQVTQFGKPVTLSCSQTLNHNVMYWYQQKSSQAPKLLFHYYDKDFNNEADTPDNFQSRRPNTSFCFLDIRSPGLGDTAMYLCATSRGRATIYNEQFFGPGTRLTVL.

The genes are TRBV2 and TRBJ1-4; 10 bases align to TRBD1. V was pared by 6 bases and J by 0 bases, with 4 bases of the junction left unmatched. This CDR3 is 16 amino acids long. Germline CDR1 and CDR2: SNHLY and FYNNEI. The CDR3 region has the DNA TGTGCCAGCAGGGGGGACAGGGGCTCAACTAATGAAAAACTGTTTTTT. Translated, it gives CASRGDRGSTNEKLFF.

The chain couples TRBV30 to TRBJ2-3; D is perhaps TRBD2 (5 bases). The length of the CDR3 is 12 residues. The V gene lost 8 bases and the J gene lost 2 bases, with 11 bases spanning the gap. Germline V gene lookup returns CDR1 GTSNPN and CDR2 SVGIG (reference sequence). DNA of the CDR3: TGTGCCGGAAGGAGGACCACAGATACGCAGTATTTT. Amino acid sequence: CAGRRTTDTQYF.

This chain links TRBV28 with TRBJ2-7, with 8 bases identical to TRBD2. Per germline, CDR1 MDHEN and CDR2 SYDVKM. The CDR3 extends over 14 amino acids. After removal of 8 bases from V and 2 bases from J, the junction contained 8 bases not matched to a gene. The CDR3 DNA is TGTGCCAGCCAGGTACTAGCGGCGACCTACGAGCAGTACTTC. It codes for CASQVLAATYEQYF.

This chain links TRBV9 with TRBJ1-3, with 7 bases that match TRBD1. J lost 0 bases, V lost 4 bases, and 10 bases had no gene match. From germline, CDR1 is SGDLS and CDR2 YYNGEE. The CDR3 covers 17 residues. The CDR3 DNA follows: TGTGCCAGCAGCCCAGGGGACAGCGCTTCCTCTGGAAACACCATATATTTT. Amino acid sequence: CASSPGDSASSGNTIYF.

The chain has TRBV11-3 and TRBJ1-2; no firm D call. CDR1 is SGHNT and CDR2 is YENEEA in the germline V gene. There are 16 residues in the CDR3. Trimming cost V 4 bases and J 0 bases, with 15 bases left between them. CDR3 residues: CASSSPWSVPNYGYTF. For the CDR3, the DNA is TGTGCCAGCAGCTCTCCGTGGTCAGTCCCTAACTATGGCTACACCTTC.

The chain joins TRBV5-1 to TRBJ2-7, with 12 bases aligning to TRBD1. Trimming took 1 base from V and 6 from J; bases not matched to a gene: 8. The CDR3 has 16 amino acids. Per the germline V gene, CDR1 is SGHRS and CDR2 is YFSETQ. In DNA, the CDR3 is TGCGCCAGCAGCTTGACGCTGGGACAGGGGGCTCGCGAGCAGTACTTC. Its protein product is CASSLTLGQGAREQYF.

This rearrangement joins TRBV5-3 to TRBJ2-3, with 11 bases aligning to TRBD2. TRBV5-3 is an ORF for which the function is uncertain. Germline trimming cut 5 bases from V and 0 bases from J; bases unmatched to any gene: 2. The CDR3 sequence is 15 residues long. The chain's CDR3 is CARSRTSGSTDTQYF. CDR3 in DNA: TGTGCCAGAAGTCGGACTAGCGGGAGCACAGATACGCAGTATTTT.

This clone was detected a few times. V is TRBV9 and J is TRBJ2-2; D is unresolved. Trimming removed 0 bases at V and 1 base at J, with 4 bases between. The CDR3 totals 14 residues. Germline values: CDR1 SGDLS, CDR2 YYNGEE. The CDR3 nucleotides are TGTGCCAGCAGCGTAGGAGGGAACACCGGGGAGCTGTTTTTT. It specifies CASSVGGNTGELFF.

The rearrangement joins TRBV6-5 to TRBJ1-4, with D unresolved. The CDR3 length is 12 residues. V was trimmed by 7 bases and J by 4 bases, leaving 7 bases between them. Germline V CDR1 and CDR2: MNHEY, SVGAGI. DNA for the CDR3: TGTGCCAGCAAGTGGGTTAATGAAAAACTGTTTTTT. Amino acids: CASKWVNEKLFF.

The chain joins TRBV6-5 to TRBJ2-1; perhaps TRBD2 as D (6 bases). Trimming stripped 6 bases from V and 0 bases from J, with 12 bases between. The length of the CDR3 is 15 residues. CDR1 MNHEY and CDR2 SVGAGI come from the germline V gene. The CDR3 is CASRPDYTSYNEQFF. For the CDR3, the DNA is TGTGCCAGCAGGCCGGACTACACCTCCTACAATGAGCAGTTCTTC.

This clone was found a few times. The gene calls are TRBV7-3 and TRBJ2-2; 7 bases match TRBD2. The CDR3 length is 14 residues. Germline lookup yields CDR1 SGHTA and CDR2 FQGTGA. Trimming took 8 bases from V and 7 from J; bases not matched to a gene: 10. CDR3 residues: CASSRLAQLGELFF. In DNA form, the CDR3 reads TGTGCCAGCTCCCGACTAGCCCAACTCGGGGAGCTGTTTTTT.

This rearrangement joins TRBV6-5 to TRBJ1-1; 8 positions match TRBD1. V lost 6 bases and J lost 4; bases outside the gene matches: 7. CDR1 and CDR2 from the germline V gene are MNHEY and SVGAGI. CDR3 length: 14 amino acids. DNA for the CDR3: TGTGCCAGCAGACAGACAGGGGTTATCACTGAAGCTTTCTTT. Encoded protein: CASRQTGVITEAFF.

The chain is built from TRBV3-1 (or the pseudogene TRBV3-2) and TRBJ2-2; no definite D call. Trimming shortened V by 0 bases and J by 4 bases, and 9 bases separated the two germline ends. The length of the CDR3 is 15 residues. Germline V gene lookup returns CDR1 LGHDT and CDR2 YNNKEL (reference sequence). The CDR3, as DNA: TGTGCCAGCAGCCAAGATTTTCGCCGCACCGGGGAGCTGTTTTTT. This translates into CASSQDFRRTGELFF.

The chain has TRBV9 and TRBJ1-1; no clear D gene. Germline V lookup: CDR1 SGDLS, CDR2 YYNGEE. Trimming left V 4 bases short and J 1 base short, with 11 bases between. CDR3 length equals 14 residues. CDR3 DNA sequence: TGTGCCAGCAGCTCCACGACACAGAACACTGAAGCTTTCTTT. It translates to CASSSTTQNTEAFF. Supplemented by reference TRBV9 and TRBJ1-1, the full variable domain reads DSGVTQTPKHLITATGQRVTLRCSPRSGDLSVYWYQQSLDQGLQFLIQYYNGEERAKGNILERFSAQQFPDLHSELNLSSLELGDSALYFCASSSTTQNTEAFFGQGTRLTVV.

This clone has a count of ten or more. The J gene is TRBJ2-7, the V gene TRBV18, with 9 bases aligning to TRBD1. The CDR3 loop spans 15 amino acids. V shed 3 bases, J shed 6 bases, and the junction held 9 bases outside the gene matches. CDR1 is KGHSH, CDR2 LQKENI, per germline. This chain's CDR3 is CASSPWDRALGEQYF. In nucleotides, the CDR3 is TGTGCCAGCTCACCGTGGGACAGGGCCCTCGGCGAGCAGTACTTC.

V is TRBV28 and J is TRBJ1-2; 10 nucleotides match TRBD1. Germline V gives CDR1 MDHEN, CDR2 SYDVKM. The CDR3 spans 15 residues. The junction had 6 bases not matched to a gene; V was cut back by 4 bases and J by 4 bases. CDR3 protein: CASSSRTGGTYGYTF. The CDR3 nucleotides read TGTGCCAGCAGTTCTCGGACAGGGGGGACCTATGGCTACACCTTC.

The chain uses TRBV21-1 and TRBJ2-7; the table's TRBD2 call for D was not verified on the DNA. TRBV21-1 is a pseudogene segment. The CDR3 has 16 residues. CDR3: CASSEGLAGSIYEQYF. In DNA, the CDR3 is TGTGCCAGCAGCGAGGGACTAGCGGGATCCATCTACGAGCAGTACTTC.

The chain is built from TRBV19 and TRBJ2-7; TRBD1 matches 9 bases. The CDR3 totals 16 residues. The V segment lost 5 bases and the J segment 2 bases; nucleotides outside the gene matches: 10. CDR1 and CDR2 (germline): LNHDA, SQIVND (reference sequence). For the CDR3, the DNA is TGTGCCAGTAGTTCTCGAATTACAGGGGGCCCCTACGAGCAGTACTTC. It yields the protein CASSSRITGGPYEQYF. The variable domain in full, with the rest retrieved from reference TRBV19 and TRBJ2-7, is DGGITQSPKYLFRKEGQNVTLSCEQNLNHDAMYWYRQDPGQGLRLIYYSQIVNDFQKGDIAEGYSVSREKKESFPLTVTSAQKNPTAFYLCASSSRITGGPYEQYFGPGTRLTVT.

This rearrangement joins TRBV28 to TRBJ2-7; unclear D gene. V lost 2 bases to trimming and J lost 4 bases, with 9 bases between them. CDR1 is MDHEN, CDR2 SYDVKM, per germline. The CDR3 has 13 amino acids. DNA of the CDR3: TGTGCCAGCAGTTTAAGCCAATCTTACGAGCAGTACTTC. This encodes CASSLSQSYEQYF. Looking up the rest from reference TRBV28 and TRBJ2-7 gives the full variable domain: DVKVTQSSRYLVKRTGEKVFLECVQDMDHENMFWYRQDPGLGLRLIYFSYDVKMKEKGDIPEGYSVSREKKERFSLILESASTNQTSMYLCASSLSQSYEQYFGPGTRLTVT.